The clone carrying this TCR beta chain was observed a few times. The antigen is undetermined. The CDR3 runs to 13 residues. The germline CDR1 and CDR2 sequences are SGDLS and YYNGEE. Trimming shortened V by 0 bases and J by 6 bases, and 6 bases separated the two germline ends. This sample is part of a study of cytomegalovirus exposure and HLA in healthy donors. Broader study findings: The study listed approximately 170 cytomegalovirus-associated TCR beta chains.

The primer mix had 60 Vbeta and 13 Jbeta primers. Sequencing was performed with immunoSEQ multiplex PCR; in TCRdb, only in-frame clones are kept and a portion is missing. The table shows some 150,000 clones, with about four fifths occurring only once. This sequence was found in a man aged 50-59 years in good health and CMV-seropositive. The rearrangement joins TRBV9 to TRBJ2-2; no clear D gene. The material sequenced was PBMCs. CDR3 in amino acids: CASSVGDAGELFF. The CDR3 DNA follows: TGTGCCAGCAGCGTAGGCGATGCCGGGGAGCTGTTTTTT.